Listed below are T cell receptor beta chains from one sample, sequenced in a study of blood T cell repertoires in COVID-19. Data came from immunoSEQ multiplex PCR; TCRdb stores just in-frame clones and leaves some out. The data contain approximately 150,000 clones, roughly four fifths of them seen just once; the ten biggest clones take up approximately 9.9%. Material: peripheral blood. These receptors all come from a man between 60 and 75 years old with active or convalescent COVID-19. Each CDR3 is given with its conserved first and last residue. Fields, in order: D gene, J gene, clone size, V gene, CDR3 protein, CDR3 DNA. A D gene is named only where the DNA matches it firmly. Only some rows state a clone size, as once, few, many or a class for expanded clones.

- | TRBJ2-2 | - | TRBV28 | CASSVLGGNTGELFF | TGTGCCAGCAGTGTCCTCGGTGGGAACACCGGGGAGCTGTTTTTT
TRBD2 | TRBJ2-3 | - | TRBV7-2 | CASSPAGRPTDTQYF | TGTGCCAGCAGCCCAGCGGGACGGCCCACAGATACGCAGTATTTT
- | TRBJ2-4 | - | TRBV19 | CASSIGPAAKNIQYF | TGTGCCAGTAGTATTGGGCCCGCAGCCAAAAACATTCAGTACTTC
- | TRBJ1-2 | - | TRBV29-1 | CSALRDIATGYTF | TGCAGCGCCCTCCGGGACATTGCCACTGGCTACACCTTC
TRBD1 | TRBJ2-1 | - | TRBV11-2 | CASSPDRGDEQFF | TGTGCCAGCAGCCCGGACAGGGGAGATGAGCAGTTCTTC
TRBD1 | TRBJ2-5 | - | TRBV11-1 | CASVQGIGETQYF | TGTGCCAGCGTACAGGGGATAGGAGAGACCCAGTACTTC
TRBD2 | TRBJ2-1 | few | TRBV2 | CASSGLAGGIRFF | TGTGCCAGCAGTGGACTAGCGGGAGGAATCCGGTTCTTC
- | TRBJ2-2 | - | TRBV5-1 | CASSLGPTWGSNTGELFF | TGCGCCAGCAGCTTGGGCCCTACGTGGGGCTCGAACACCGGGGAGCTGTTTTTT
- | TRBJ1-5 | - | TRBV19 | CASSSQVGQPQHF | TGTGCCAGTAGTAGCCAGGTGGGCCAGCCCCAGCATTTT
- | TRBJ1-1 | - | TRBV9 | CASSVAGALNTEAFF | TGTGCCAGCAGCGTAGCTGGGGCCTTGAACACTGAAGCTTTCTTT
- | TRBJ2-7 | - | TRBV10-3 | CAISEIGGGEQYF | TGTGCCATCAGTGAGATTGGCGGCGGGGAGCAGTACTTC
- | TRBJ2-3 | few | TRBV6-4 | CASKRTGSTDTQYF | TGTGCCAGCAAGAGGACGGGGTCCACAGATACGCAGTATTTT
TRBD2 | TRBJ2-1 | once | TRBV5-1 | CASSWGAGNTYNEQFF | TGCGCCAGCAGCTGGGGAGCGGGGAATACCTACAATGAGCAGTTCTTC
- | TRBJ1-1 | - | TRBV5-1 | CASSYGGLTEAFF | TGCGCCAGCAGCTACGGGGGGCTCACTGAAGCTTTCTTT
TRBD1 | TRBJ2-2 | few | TRBV10-1 | CASKRDRDNTGELFF | TGCGCCAGCAAGCGGGACAGGGATAACACCGGGGAGCTGTTTTTT
TRBD1 | TRBJ2-1 | - | TRBV10-3 | CAISSGAGQGAYEQFF | TGTGCCATCAGCTCGGGGGCCGGACAGGGGGCCTATGAGCAGTTCTTC
- | TRBJ1-4 | - | TRBV3-1/TRBV3-2 | CASSLQGGEKLFF | TGTGCCAGCAGCCTCCAGGGTGGTGAAAAACTGTTTTTT
TRBD2 | TRBJ2-7 | - | TRBV5-1 | CASRPAGESYEQYF | TGCGCCAGCAGACCTGCGGGGGAATCCTACGAGCAGTACTTC
TRBD1 | TRBJ2-3 | - | TRBV11-2 | CASSTGLTDTQYF | TGTGCCAGCTCGACAGGGCTAACAGATACGCAGTATTTT
- | TRBJ1-2 | - | TRBV28 | CASSTTGGEGYGYTF | TGTGCCAGCAGTACGACAGGCGGCGAGGGTTATGGCTACACCTTC
TRBD1 | TRBJ2-7 | - | TRBV25-1 | CASSKGVGTGPVEQYF | TGTGCCAGCAGTAAAGGGGTTGGGACAGGTCCGGTTGAGCAGTACTTC
- | TRBJ1-2 | - | TRBV6-5 | CASSSGDYYGYTF | TGTGCCAGCAGTTCCGGGGACTACTATGGCTACACCTTC
- | TRBJ1-4 | - | TRBV6-5 | CASSYSAIRVNEKLFF | TGTGCCAGCAGTTACTCCGCGATTAGAGTTAATGAAAAACTGTTTTTT
- | TRBJ2-6 | - | TRBV5-1 | CASSPAGSGANVLTF | TGCGCCAGCAGCCCCGCGGGGTCCGGGGCCAACGTCCTGACTTTC
- | TRBJ2-1 | - | TRBV19 | CASSIEDRGYNEQFF | TGTGCCAGTAGTATAGAAGACCGGGGTTACAATGAGCAGTTCTTC
TRBD2 | TRBJ2-7 | - | TRBV5-8 | CASSEGLAAYEQYF | TGTGCCAGCAGCGAGGGACTAGCGGCCTACGAGCAGTACTTC
- | TRBJ1-3 | - | TRBV19 | CASSMTALNSGNTIYF | TGTGCCAGTAGTATGACAGCCCTAAACTCTGGAAACACCATATATTTT
TRBD1 | TRBJ1-4 | - | TRBV9 | CASSVGEDRGGEKLFF | TGTGCCAGCAGCGTAGGAGAGGACAGGGGGGGCGAAAAACTGTTTTTT
TRBD1 | TRBJ1-1 | - | TRBV29-1 | CSVWTGGENTEAFF | TGCAGCGTGTGGACAGGGGGCGAGAACACTGAAGCTTTCTTT
- | TRBJ2-7 | few | TRBV29-1 | CSVDRGAEQYF | TGCAGCGTTGATCGGGGTGCCGAGCAGTACTTC
TRBD1 | TRBJ1-1 | few | TRBV5-1 | CASSLRGLNTEAFF | TGCGCCAGCAGCTTGAGGGGGCTTAACACTGAAGCTTTCTTT
- | TRBJ2-2 | - | TRBV7-3 | CASSLIPHPGGELFF | TGTGCCAGCAGCTTAATTCCACACCCAGGGGGGGAGCTGTTTTTT
- | TRBJ2-7 | - | TRBV10-3 | CAISEGGAGDYEQYF | TGTGCCATCAGTGAAGGAGGGGCCGGGGACTACGAGCAGTACTTC
- | TRBJ2-4 | - | TRBV27 | CASSPQLAKNIQYF | TGTGCCAGCAGTCCCCAGTTGGCCAAAAACATTCAGTACTTC
TRBD1 | TRBJ2-7 | - | TRBV2 | CASSDGQGPYEQYF | TGTGCCAGCAGTGATGGACAGGGGCCCTACGAGCAGTACTTC
TRBD1 | TRBJ1-2 | few | TRBV5-1 | CASSNQGTGDGYTF | TGCGCCAGCAGCAATCAAGGGACAGGGGATGGCTACACCTTC
TRBD1 | TRBJ1-4 | - | TRBV2 | CASKRQGAREKLFF | TGTGCCAGCAAAAGACAGGGGGCGCGTGAAAAACTGTTTTTT
TRBD2 | TRBJ2-5 | - | TRBV9 | CASSLAGVETQYF | TGTGCCAGCAGTCTAGCGGGGGTTGAGACCCAGTACTTC
- | TRBJ2-7 | - | TRBV7-9 | CASSFDIVQYF | TGTGCCAGCAGCTTTGACATCGTGCAGTACTTC
- | TRBJ1-5 | - | TRBV9 | CASSVGPVDQPQHF | TGTGCCAGCAGCGTAGGCCCAGTGGATCAGCCCCAGCATTTT
- | TRBJ2-5 | many | TRBV7-2 | CASSPLGIRETQYF | TGTGCCAGCAGCCCCCTCGGGATTAGGGAGACCCAGTACTTC
- | TRBJ1-3 | - | TRBV3-1/TRBV3-2 | CASSQQLSGNTIYF | TGTGCCAGCAGCCAGCAACTCTCTGGAAACACCATATATTTT
- | TRBJ1-2 | - | TRBV3-1/TRBV3-2 | CASSQGGLNYGYTF | TGTGCCAGCAGCCAAGGGGGGCTTAACTATGGCTACACCTTC
- | TRBJ2-7 | - | TRBV9 | CASSVEVGSDEQYF | TGTGCCAGCAGCGTAGAGGTAGGGAGCGACGAGCAGTACTTC